This T cell receptor (beta chain) was sequenced during a study of T-cell memory formation after mild COVID-19. About the research overall: Each donor largely had its own TCR clusters.

5'RACE with constant-segment primers built TCRalpha and TCRbeta cDNA libraries with UMIs. TCRdb processed the 5' RACE reads anew with MiXCR; each CDR3 protein has one entry. The profile shows just over 350,000 distinct CDR3 sequences, over 13% of them singletons. Study-wide points: Those CD4+ clones that contracted were mainly in CM and EM (CD8+ ones in EMRA).

This clonotype was observed a handful of times. The antigen is not known. This CDR3 has 16 residues. The V segment lost 5 bases and the J segment 2 bases; nucleotides outside the gene matches: 3. Germline V gives CDR1 SEHNR, CDR2 FQNEAQ (reference sequence). Sequenced: PBMCs or a T cell subset sorted from them (not recorded which). The chain combines TRBV7-9 with TRBJ2-1; TRBD2 matches at 13 bases. The receptor was derived from a man in his late teens or twenties who had mild COVID-19 (a few samples of this study predate the infection). Cell type and time point are not known. The CDR3 is CASSTGLAGAYNEQFF. The CDR3 bases are TGTGCCAGCAGCACCGGACTAGCGGGGGCCTACAATGAGCAGTTCTTC.